Described below is a single T cell receptor (beta chain) sequence and its context. The data are from a study of cytomegalovirus exposure and HLA in healthy donors. PCR used 60 Vbeta primers and 13 Jbeta primers. Profiling relied on immunoSEQ multiplex PCR, and the TCRdb table lists in-frame clones only, not all of them. This table has roughly 200,000 clones, more than 65% appearing once. The CDR3 sequence is 13 residues long. Germline V gives CDR1 SNHLY, CDR2 FYNNEI. Trimming left V 5 bases short and J 3 bases short, with 8 bases between. The V call is TRBV2, the J call TRBJ1-5; TRBD1 might be the D (5 bases). The sequenced sample was PBMCs. This clonotype was sampled from a woman between 45 and 65 years old in good health and CMV-seronegative. CDR3 region: CASSRGYNQPQHF. The CDR3 bases are TGTGCCAGCAGTAGGGGATACAATCAGCCCCAGCATTTT.